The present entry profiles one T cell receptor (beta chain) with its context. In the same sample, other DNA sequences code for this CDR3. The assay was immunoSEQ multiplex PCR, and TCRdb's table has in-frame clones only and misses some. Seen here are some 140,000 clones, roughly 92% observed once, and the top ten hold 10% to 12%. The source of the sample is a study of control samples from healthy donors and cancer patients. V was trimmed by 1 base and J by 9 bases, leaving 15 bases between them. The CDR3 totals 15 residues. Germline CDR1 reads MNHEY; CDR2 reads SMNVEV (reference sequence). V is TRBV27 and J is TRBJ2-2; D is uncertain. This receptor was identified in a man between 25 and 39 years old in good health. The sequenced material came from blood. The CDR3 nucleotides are TGTGCCAGCAGTTTATTCGGCCTATCGGGTCGGGAGCTGTTTTTT. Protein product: CASSLFGLSGRELFF.